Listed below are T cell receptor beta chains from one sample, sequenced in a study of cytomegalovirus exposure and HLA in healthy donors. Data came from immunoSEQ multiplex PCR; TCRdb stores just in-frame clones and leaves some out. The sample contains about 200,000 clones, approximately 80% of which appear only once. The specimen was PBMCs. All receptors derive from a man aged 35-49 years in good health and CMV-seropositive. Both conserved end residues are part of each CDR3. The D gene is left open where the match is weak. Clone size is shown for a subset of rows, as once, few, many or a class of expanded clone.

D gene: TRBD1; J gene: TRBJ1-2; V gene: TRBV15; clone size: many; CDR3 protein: CATSRTGQNNYGYTF; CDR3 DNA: TGTGCCACCAGCAGGACGGGACAGAATAACTATGGCTACACCTTC
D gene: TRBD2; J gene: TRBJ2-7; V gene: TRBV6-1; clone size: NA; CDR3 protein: CASSRAGPNEQYF; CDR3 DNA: TGTGCCAGCAGCCGAGCGGGGCCCAACGAGCAGTACTTC
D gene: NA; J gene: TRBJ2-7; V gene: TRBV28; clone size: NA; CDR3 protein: CASSSKDYKYEQYF; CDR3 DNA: TGTGCCAGCAGTTCCAAGGACTACAAATACGAGCAGTACTTC
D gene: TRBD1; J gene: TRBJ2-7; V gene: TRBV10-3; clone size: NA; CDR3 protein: CAISEGTGFYEQYF; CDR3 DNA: TGTGCCATCAGTGAGGGGACAGGATTTTACGAGCAGTACTTC
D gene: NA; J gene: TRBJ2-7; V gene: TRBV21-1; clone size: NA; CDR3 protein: CASSPGRDRGYEQYF; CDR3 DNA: TGTGCCAGCAGCCCAGGCCGGGACAGGGGGTACGAGCAGTACTTC
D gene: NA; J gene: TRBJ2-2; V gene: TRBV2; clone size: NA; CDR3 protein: CASSELGANTGELFF; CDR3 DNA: TGTGCCAGCAGTGAACTCGGAGCGAACACCGGGGAGCTGTTTTTT
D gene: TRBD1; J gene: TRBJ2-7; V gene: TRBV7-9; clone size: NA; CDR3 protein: CASSTGTGGYEQYF; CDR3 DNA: TGTGCCAGCAGCACCGGGACAGGGGGCTACGAGCAGTACTTC
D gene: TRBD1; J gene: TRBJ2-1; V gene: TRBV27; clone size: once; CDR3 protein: CTTRYLTGGRSGQFF; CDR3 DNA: TGTACCACCAGATACTTGACAGGGGGTAGGAGTGGGCAGTTCTTC
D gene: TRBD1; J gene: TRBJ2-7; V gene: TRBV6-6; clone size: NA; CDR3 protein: CASSYGQVSYEQYF; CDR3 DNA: TGTGCCAGCAGTTACGGACAGGTGTCCTACGAGCAGTACTTC
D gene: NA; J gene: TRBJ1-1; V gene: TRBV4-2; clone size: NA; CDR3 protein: CASSPLGGTEAFF; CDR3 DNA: TGTGCCAGCAGCCCTCTAGGTGGGACTGAAGCTTTCTTT
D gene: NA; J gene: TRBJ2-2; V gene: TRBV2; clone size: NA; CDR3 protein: CASTYGNTGELFF; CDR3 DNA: TGTGCCAGCACCTACGGGAACACCGGGGAGCTGTTTTTT
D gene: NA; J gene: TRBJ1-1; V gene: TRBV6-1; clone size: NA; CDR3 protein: CASSDWAGEAFF; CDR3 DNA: TGTGCCAGCAGTGATTGGGCCGGTGAAGCTTTCTTT
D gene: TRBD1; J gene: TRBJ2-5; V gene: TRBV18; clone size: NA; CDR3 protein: CASSPGQLETQYF; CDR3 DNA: TGTGCCAGCTCACCGGGACAGTTGGAGACCCAGTACTTC
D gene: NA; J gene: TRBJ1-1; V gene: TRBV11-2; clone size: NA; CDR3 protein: CASSLGTGNTEAFF; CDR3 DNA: TGTGCCAGCAGCTTAGGCACAGGTAACACTGAAGCTTTCTTT
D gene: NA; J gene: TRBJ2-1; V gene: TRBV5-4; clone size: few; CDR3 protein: CASSLESGANEQFF; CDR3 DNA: TGTGCCAGCAGCTTGGAGTCTGGGGCCAATGAGCAGTTCTTC
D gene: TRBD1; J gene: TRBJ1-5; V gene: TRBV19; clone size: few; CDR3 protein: CASTHRGGFTNQPQHF; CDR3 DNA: TGTGCCAGTACCCACAGGGGAGGTTTTACCAATCAGCCCCAGCATTTT
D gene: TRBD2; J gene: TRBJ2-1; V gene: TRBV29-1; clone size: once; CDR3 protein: CSVESGNSYNEQFF; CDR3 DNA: TGCAGCGTGGAGAGCGGGAACTCCTACAATGAGCAGTTCTTC
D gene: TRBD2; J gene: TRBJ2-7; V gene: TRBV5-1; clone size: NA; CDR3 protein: CASSLGLAGSLLSYEQYF; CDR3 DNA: TGCGCCAGCAGCTTGGGACTAGCGGGATCCCTTCTCTCCTACGAGCAGTACTTC
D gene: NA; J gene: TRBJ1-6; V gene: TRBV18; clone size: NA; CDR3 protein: CASSLDPRTSPLHF; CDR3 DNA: TGTGCCAGTTCTCTAGACCCTAGAACATCACCCCTCCACTTT
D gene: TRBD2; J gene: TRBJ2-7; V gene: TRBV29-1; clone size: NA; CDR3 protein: CSVREESPYF; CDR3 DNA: TGCAGCGTTCGGGAGGAGAGTCCGTACTTC
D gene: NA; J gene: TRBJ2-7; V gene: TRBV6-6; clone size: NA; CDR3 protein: CASNTASEAYEQYF; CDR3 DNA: TGTGCCAGCAATACGGCTAGCGAAGCCTACGAGCAGTACTTC
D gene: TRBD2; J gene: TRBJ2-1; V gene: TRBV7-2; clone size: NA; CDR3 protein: CASRSGRGSSYNEQFF; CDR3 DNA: TGTGCCAGCAGAAGCGGGAGGGGTAGCTCCTACAATGAGCAGTTCTTC
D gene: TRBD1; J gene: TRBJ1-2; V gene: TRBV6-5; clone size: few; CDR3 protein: CASSYSGTGGHGYTF; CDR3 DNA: TGTGCCAGCAGTTACTCGGGGACAGGGGGCCATGGCTACACCTTC
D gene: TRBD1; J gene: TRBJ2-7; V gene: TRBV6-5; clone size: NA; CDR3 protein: CASGKQGLSFEQYF; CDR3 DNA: TGTGCCAGCGGCAAACAGGGGCTATCGTTTGAGCAGTACTTC
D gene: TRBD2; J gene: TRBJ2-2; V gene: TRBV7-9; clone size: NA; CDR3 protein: CASSGGLALGPTGELFF; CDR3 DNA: TGTGCCAGCAGCGGGGGACTAGCCCTCGGCCCCACCGGGGAGCTGTTTTTT
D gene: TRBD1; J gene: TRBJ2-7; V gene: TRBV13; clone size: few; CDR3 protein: CASSAKTGTGFGEQYF; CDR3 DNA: TGTGCCAGCAGCGCAAAAACCGGGACAGGGTTCGGGGAGCAGTACTTC
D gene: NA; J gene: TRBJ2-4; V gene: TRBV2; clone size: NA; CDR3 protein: CASSEGTLARNIQYF; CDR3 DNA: TGTGCCAGCAGTGAAGGGACACTGGCAAGGAACATTCAGTACTTC
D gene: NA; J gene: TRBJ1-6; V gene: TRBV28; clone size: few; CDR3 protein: CASSSGGSNSPLHF; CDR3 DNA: TGTGCCAGCAGTTCGGGGGGTAGCAATTCACCCCTCCACTTT
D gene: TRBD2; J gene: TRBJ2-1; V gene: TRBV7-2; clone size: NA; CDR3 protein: CASSPGLANDGQFF; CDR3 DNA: TGTGCCAGCAGCCCGGGACTAGCCAATGATGGGCAGTTCTTC
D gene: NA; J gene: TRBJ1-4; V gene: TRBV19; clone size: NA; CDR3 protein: CASSPQGHNEKLFF; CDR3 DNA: TGTGCCAGTAGTCCCCAGGGCCACAATGAAAAACTGTTTTTT
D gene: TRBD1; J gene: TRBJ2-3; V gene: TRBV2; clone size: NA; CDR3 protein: CASRVGVTGYTDTQYF; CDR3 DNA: TGTGCCAGCAGAGTCGGCGTGACAGGGTATACAGATACGCAGTATTTT
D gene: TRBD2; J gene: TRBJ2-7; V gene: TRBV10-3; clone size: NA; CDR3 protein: CAIRGLAEYEQYF; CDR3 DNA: TGTGCCATCAGGGGACTAGCGGAATACGAGCAGTACTTC
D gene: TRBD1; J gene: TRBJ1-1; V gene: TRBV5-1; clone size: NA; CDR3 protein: CASSSQGPGYTEAFF; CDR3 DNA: TGCGCCAGCAGCTCACAGGGGCCGGGGTACACTGAAGCTTTCTTT
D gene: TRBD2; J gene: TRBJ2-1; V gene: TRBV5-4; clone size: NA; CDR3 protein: CASSPTSGGPIGGEQFF; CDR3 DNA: TGTGCCAGCAGCCCGACTAGCGGGGGCCCCATAGGGGGTGAGCAGTTCTTC
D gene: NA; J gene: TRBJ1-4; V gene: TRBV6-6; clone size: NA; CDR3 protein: CASSTGLANEKLFF; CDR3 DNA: TGTGCCAGCAGTACAGGGTTGGCTAATGAAAAACTGTTTTTT